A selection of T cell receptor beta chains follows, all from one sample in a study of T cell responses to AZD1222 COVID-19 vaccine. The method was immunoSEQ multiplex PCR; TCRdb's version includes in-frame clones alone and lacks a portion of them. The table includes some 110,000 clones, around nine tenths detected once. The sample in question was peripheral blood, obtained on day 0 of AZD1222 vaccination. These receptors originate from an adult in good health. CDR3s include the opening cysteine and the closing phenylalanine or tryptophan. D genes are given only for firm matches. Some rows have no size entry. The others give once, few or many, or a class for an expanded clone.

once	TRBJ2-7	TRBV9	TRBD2	CASSYGATSAYEQYF	TGTGCCAGCAGCTACGGCGCGACTAGCGCCTACGAGCAGTACTTC
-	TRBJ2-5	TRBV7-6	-	CASSSVETQYF	TGTGCCAGCAGCTCAGTAGAGACCCAGTACTTC
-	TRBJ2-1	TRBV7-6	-	CASSLAPPRFNNEQFF	TGTGCCAGCAGCTTAGCACCACCCCGGTTTAACAATGAGCAGTTCTTC
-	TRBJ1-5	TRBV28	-	CASSLGGNSNQPQHF	TGTGCCAGCAGTTTAGGTGGGAATAGCAATCAGCCCCAGCATTTT
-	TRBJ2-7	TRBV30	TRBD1	CAWTSGTGAWGQYF	TGTGCCTGGACCAGCGGGACAGGGGCCTGGGGGCAGTACTTC
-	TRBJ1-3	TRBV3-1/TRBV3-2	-	CASKERGGNTIYF	TGTGCCAGCAAGGAAAGAGGTGGAAACACCATATATTTT
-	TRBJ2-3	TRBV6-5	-	CASSTRRGADTQYF	TGTGCCAGCAGTACCCGAAGGGGAGCAGATACGCAGTATTTT
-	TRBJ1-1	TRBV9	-	CASSVTQGGGGTEAFF	TGTGCCAGCAGCGTAACTCAGGGCGGTGGGGGCACTGAAGCTTTCTTT
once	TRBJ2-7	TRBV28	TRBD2	CASSSPGLGYEQYF	TGTGCCAGCAGTAGCCCGGGACTAGGGTACGAGCAGTACTTC
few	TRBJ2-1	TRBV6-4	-	CASSDTAGSYNEQFF	TGTGCCAGCAGTGACACAGCGGGCTCCTACAATGAGCAGTTCTTC
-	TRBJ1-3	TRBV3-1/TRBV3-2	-	CASSQEGGNTIYF	TGTGCCAGCAGCCAAGAAGGTGGAAACACCATATATTTT
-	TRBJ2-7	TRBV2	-	CATLAGRASYEQYF	TGTGCCACCCTAGCCGGCAGGGCGTCCTACGAGCAGTACTTC
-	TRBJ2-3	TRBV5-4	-	CASSLTKDTQYF	TGTGCCAGCAGCTTAACCAAAGATACGCAGTATTTT